The TCR beta chain described here comes from a study of human T cells and chemical hapten exposure. Study context: Sensitizing treatment utilized 2% DPC over a roughly 2 cm by roughly 2 cm portion of upper inner arm skin.

Time point noted: patch test 2, 6 weeks after DPC sensitization. Treatment denoted: therapeutic diphenylcyclopropenone sensitization with weekly scalp DPC. Deletions cut 2 bases from V and 0 bases from J, with 7 bases between. Per the germline V gene, CDR1 is MNHEY and CDR2 is SMNVEV (reference sequence). This CDR3 has 14 amino acids. This clonotype was seen a few times. TCRdb called the RACE reads again in MiXCR, with one record for every CDR3 protein. The sample comprises around 130,000 distinct CDR3 sequences, about 10% of which are singletons, and 1.1% to 1.5% rests with the top ten. This rearrangement joins TRBV27 to TRBJ1-1; possibly TRBD1 for D (5 bases). The sequenced sample was whole blood, obtained in connection with sensitization to the hapten diphenylcyclopropenone (DPC). This receptor was obtained from a woman between 50 and 59 years old with alopecia areata. Some clones in this sample may be carry-over from other donors' samples. For the CDR3, the DNA is TGTGCCAGCAGTTTAAGACAGCTGAACACTGAAGCTTTCTTT. Protein: CASSLRQLNTEAFF.